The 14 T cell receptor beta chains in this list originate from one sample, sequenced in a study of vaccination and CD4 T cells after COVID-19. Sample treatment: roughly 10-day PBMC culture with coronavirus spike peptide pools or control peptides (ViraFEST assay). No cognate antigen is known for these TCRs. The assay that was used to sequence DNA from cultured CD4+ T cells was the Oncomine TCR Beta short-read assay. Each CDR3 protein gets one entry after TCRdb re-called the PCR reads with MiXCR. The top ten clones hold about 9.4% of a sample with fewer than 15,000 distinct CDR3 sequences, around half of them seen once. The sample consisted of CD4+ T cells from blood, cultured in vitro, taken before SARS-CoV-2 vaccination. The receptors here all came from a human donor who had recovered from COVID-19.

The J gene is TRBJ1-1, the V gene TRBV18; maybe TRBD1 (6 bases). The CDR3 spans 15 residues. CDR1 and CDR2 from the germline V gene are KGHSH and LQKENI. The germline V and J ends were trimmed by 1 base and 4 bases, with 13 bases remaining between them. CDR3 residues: CASSPRAGEGTEAFF. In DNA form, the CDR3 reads TGTGCCAGCTCACCACGGGCAGGGGAGGGCACTGAAGCTTTCTTT.

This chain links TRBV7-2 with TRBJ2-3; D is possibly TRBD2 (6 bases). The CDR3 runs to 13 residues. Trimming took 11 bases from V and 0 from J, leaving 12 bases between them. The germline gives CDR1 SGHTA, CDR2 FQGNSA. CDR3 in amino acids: CAGGGASTDTQYF. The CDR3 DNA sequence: TGTGCCGGTGGCGGGGCTAGCACAGATACGCAGTATTTT.

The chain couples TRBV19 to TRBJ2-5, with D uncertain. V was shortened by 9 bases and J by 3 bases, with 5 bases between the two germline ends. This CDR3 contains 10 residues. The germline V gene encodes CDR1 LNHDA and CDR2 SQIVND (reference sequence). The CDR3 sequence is CASMKETQYF. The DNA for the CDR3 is TGTGCCAGCATGAAAGAGACCCAGTACTTC.

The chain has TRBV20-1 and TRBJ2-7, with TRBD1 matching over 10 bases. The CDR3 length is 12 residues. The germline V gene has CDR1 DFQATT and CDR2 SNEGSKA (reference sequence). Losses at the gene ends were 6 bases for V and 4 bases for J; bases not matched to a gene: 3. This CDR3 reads CSATGGIYEQYF. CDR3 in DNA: TGCAGTGCGACAGGGGGCATATACGAGCAGTACTTC.

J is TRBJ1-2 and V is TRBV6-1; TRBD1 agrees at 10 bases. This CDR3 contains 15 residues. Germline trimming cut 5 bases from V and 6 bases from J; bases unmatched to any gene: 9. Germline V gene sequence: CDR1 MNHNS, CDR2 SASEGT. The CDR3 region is CASSRTGGRGDGYTF. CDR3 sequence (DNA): TGTGCCAGCAGTAGGACAGGGGGACGAGGTGATGGCTACACCTTC.

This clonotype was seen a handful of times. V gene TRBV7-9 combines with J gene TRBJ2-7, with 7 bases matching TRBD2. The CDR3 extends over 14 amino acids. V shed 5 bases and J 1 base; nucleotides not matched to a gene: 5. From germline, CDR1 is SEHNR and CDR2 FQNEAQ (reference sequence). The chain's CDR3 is CASSLPGRSYEQYF. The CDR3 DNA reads TGTGCCAGCAGCCTCCCCGGGAGGTCCTACGAGCAGTACTTC.

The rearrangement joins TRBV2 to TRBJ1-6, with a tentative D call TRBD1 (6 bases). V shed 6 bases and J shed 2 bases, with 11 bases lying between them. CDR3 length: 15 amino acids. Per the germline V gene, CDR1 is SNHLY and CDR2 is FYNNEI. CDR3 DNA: TGTGCCAGCAGGGTACAGGGTCCCTATAATTCACCCCTCCACTTT. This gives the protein CASRVQGPYNSPLHF.

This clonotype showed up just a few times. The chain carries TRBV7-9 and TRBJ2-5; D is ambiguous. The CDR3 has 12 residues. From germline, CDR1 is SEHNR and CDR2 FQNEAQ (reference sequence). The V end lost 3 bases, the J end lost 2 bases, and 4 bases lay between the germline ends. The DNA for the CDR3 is TGTGCCAGCAGCTTGTTGCAAGAGACCCAGTACTTC. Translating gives CASSLLQETQYF.

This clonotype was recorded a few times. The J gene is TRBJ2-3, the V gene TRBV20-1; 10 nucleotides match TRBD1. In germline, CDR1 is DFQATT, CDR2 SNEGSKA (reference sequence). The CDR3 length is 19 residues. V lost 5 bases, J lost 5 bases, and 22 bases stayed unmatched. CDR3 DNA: TGCAGTGCTGCGTCACCCGGGACAGGGGCCGGGAGGGCTATAGATACGCAGTATTTT. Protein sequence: CSAASPGTGAGRAIDTQYF.

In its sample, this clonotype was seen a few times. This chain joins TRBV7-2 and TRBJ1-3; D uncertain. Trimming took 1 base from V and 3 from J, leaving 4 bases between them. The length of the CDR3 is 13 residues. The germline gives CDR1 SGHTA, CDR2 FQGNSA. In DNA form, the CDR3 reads TGTGCCAGCAGCTTAGGGCATGGAAACACCATATATTTT. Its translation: CASSLGHGNTIYF.

The CDR3 reads CSARGRGPGELFF. The CDR3 DNA sequence: TGCAGTGCTAGAGGTCGAGGGCCCGGGGAGCTGTTTTTT. The chain employs TRBV20-1 and TRBJ2-2; possibly TRBD2 for D (5 bases). V was cut by 1 base and J by 6 bases, with 9 bases left in between. From germline, CDR1 is DFQATT and CDR2 SNEGSKA (reference sequence). The CDR3 totals 13 residues.

CDR3 region: CASSYSIGGTSGRTEQYF. The CDR3 bases are TGTGCCAGCAGTTACTCGATTGGCGGGACTAGCGGGAGGACCGAGCAGTACTTC. The rearrangement links TRBV6-2 or TRBV6-3 to TRBJ2-7, with 15 bases lining up with TRBD2. The germline V gene encodes CDR1 MNHEY and CDR2 SVGEGT. The V segment lost 0 bases and the J segment 6 bases; nucleotides outside the gene matches: 9. There are 18 residues in the CDR3.

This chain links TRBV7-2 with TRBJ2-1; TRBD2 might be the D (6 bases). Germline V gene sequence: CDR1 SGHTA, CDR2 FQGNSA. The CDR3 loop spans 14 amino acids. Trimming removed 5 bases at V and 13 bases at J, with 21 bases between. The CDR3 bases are TGTGCCAGCAGCAGGGGCGGGATAAATCGGGGACAGTTCTTC. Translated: CASSRGGINRGQFF.

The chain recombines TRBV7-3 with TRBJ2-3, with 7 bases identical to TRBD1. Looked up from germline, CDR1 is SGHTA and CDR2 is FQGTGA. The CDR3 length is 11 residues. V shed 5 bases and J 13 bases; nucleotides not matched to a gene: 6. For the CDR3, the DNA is TGTGCCAGCAGCCAAGGGGGCCTCAAGTATTTT. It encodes CASSQGGLKYF.